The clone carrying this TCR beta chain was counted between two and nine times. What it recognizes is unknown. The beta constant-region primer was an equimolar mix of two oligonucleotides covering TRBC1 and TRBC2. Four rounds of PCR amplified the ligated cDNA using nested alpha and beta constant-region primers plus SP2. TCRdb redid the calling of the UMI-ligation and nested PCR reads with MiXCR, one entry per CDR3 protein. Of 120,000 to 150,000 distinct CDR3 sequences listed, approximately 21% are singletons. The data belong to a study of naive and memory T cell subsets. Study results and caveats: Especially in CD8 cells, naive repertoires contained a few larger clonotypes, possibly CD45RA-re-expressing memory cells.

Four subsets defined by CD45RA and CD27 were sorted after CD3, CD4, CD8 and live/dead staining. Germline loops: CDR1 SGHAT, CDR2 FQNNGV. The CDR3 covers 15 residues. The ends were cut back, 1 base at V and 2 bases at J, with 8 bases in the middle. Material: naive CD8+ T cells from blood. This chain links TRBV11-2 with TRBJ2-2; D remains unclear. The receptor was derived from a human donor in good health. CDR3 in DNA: TGTGCCAGCAGCTTAGTTTTCGGTAACACCGGGGAGCTGTTTTTT. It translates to CASSLVFGNTGELFF.